Detailed here is one TCR beta chain. This entry comes from a study of control samples from healthy donors and cancer patients. Germline V gives CDR1 LNHDA, CDR2 SQIVND (reference sequence). The CDR3 loop spans 13 amino acids. Trimming at V came to 5 bases and at J to 3 bases, leaving 3 bases not matched to a gene. Using immunoSEQ multiplex PCR, the repertoire was profiled, and TCRdb retains in-frame clones only, with some absent. The sample holds tens of thousands of clones, about nine tenths seen once. Input material: blood. The chain joins TRBV19 to TRBJ2-7; 8 bases match TRBD1. The receptor was isolated from a man between 25 and 39 years old in good health. The CDR3 DNA reads as TGTGCCAGTAGTTGGACAGGGCGCTACGAGCAGTACTTC. Amino acids: CASSWTGRYEQYF.